This T cell receptor (beta chain) was retrieved from a study of T cells after yellow fever vaccination. Production of TCR cDNA was by 5'RACE template switching, which also added a universal primer site and UMIs. MiXCR, run by TCRdb on the 5' RACE reads, gives a single entry per CDR3 protein. The table shows about 400,000 distinct CDR3 sequences, with 6.2% occurring only once. Trimming removed 0 bases at V and 3 bases at J, with 12 bases between. The V gene's germline CDR1 is DFQATT and CDR2 SNEGSKA (reference sequence). The CDR3 extends over 15 amino acids. Study-level results: FACS-sorted repertoires could harbor abundant contaminating bulk-population clonotypes. A faster peak, day 5 versus 15, was reached by the weaker secondary response.

Note on this clonotype: What it binds is unknown.

The chain is built from TRBV20-1 and TRBJ1-5, with a possible D match to TRBD1 (6 bases). The clonotype was recovered from a man aged 30-40 years who received the YFV17D yellow fever vaccine. The starting material was PBMCs, obtained 5 days after the yellow fever booster vaccination. In nucleotides, the CDR3 is TGCAGTGCTAGAGACGGGACAAGAACCAATCAGCCCCAGCATTTT. Protein: CSARDGTRTNQPQHF.